This note documents a single TCR beta chain sequence. Its antigen is unknown. This sample is drawn from a study of shared clonotypes between healthy human individuals. General observations from the study: A limitation of the genetic and exposure-history diversity represented arose from few donors. Relative to their counterparts shared across all four donors, non-shared clonotypes exhibited diminished generation probabilities. Memory subsets generally showed smaller estimated richness than naive subsets did.

Samples underwent the assay at deep level. The assay was immunoSEQ multiplex PCR, and TCRdb's table has in-frame clones only and misses some. The sample yields approximately 1,000,000 clones, approximately 80% seen once. The CDR3 loop spans 14 amino acids. CDR1 is SEHNR, CDR2 FQNEAQ, per germline (reference sequence). V was pared by 1 base and J by 6 bases, with 9 bases between. Sequencing input: memory CD4+ T cells from PBMCs. As for subset: CD45RA-negative fraction. The source is a man aged 18 to 35 in good health. Some clones in this sample may be carry-over from other donors' samples. The J gene is TRBJ2-2, the V gene TRBV7-9; D gene uncertain. The CDR3 DNA reads as TGTGCCAGCAGCTTAGAGACACCTTCCGGGGAGCTGTTTTTT. Protein product: CASSLETPSGELFF.